The clone carrying this T cell receptor beta chain was detected a few times. Its cognate antigen is unknown. The sample comes from a study of response to subunit inactivated influenza vaccine. Whole-study findings and limits: With each seasonal influenza vaccination, the authors suggested, few new T cells are recruited.

TCRdb passed the RT-PCR reads through MiXCR, listing each CDR3 protein once. This sample has about 300,000 distinct CDR3 sequences, with 20% to 25% found just once. The CDR3 extends over 13 amino acids. Trimming pared 3 bases from V and 1 base from J, leaving 7 bases between. Specimen: PBMCs from blood, collected less than 22 months after vaccination. The V call is TRBV12-3 or TRBV12-4, the J call TRBJ2-7; D gene uncertain. This clonotype was sampled from a man aged 50 to 75 who received an inactivated influenza vaccine. CDR3 sequence (DNA): TGTGCCAGCAGTTTTAGGCAGTCCTACGAGCAGTACTTC. Its translation: CASSFRQSYEQYF.